Below are 14 T cell receptor beta chains sequenced from a single sample in a study of CD8 T cells in Susac syndrome. RNA amounts of about 0.45 to 1 ug underwent reverse transcription with random hexamers. TCRdb processed the immunoSEQ multiplex PCR reads anew with MiXCR; each CDR3 protein has one entry. The sample lists around 81,000 distinct CDR3 sequences; approximately 95% were seen once. Sample: CD8+ T cells from PBMCs. All receptors derive from a human donor with Susac syndrome.

The chain has TRBV27 and TRBJ2-7; 7 bases are a match to TRBD2. The CDR3 has 15 amino acids. After removal of 2 bases from V and 2 bases from J, the junction contained 6 bases not matched to a gene. CDR1 is MNHEY, CDR2 SMNVEV, per germline (reference sequence). The CDR3, as DNA: TGTGCCAGCAGTTTAGCGGGAGAGGCTACCTACGAGCAGTACTTC. It is translated as CASSLAGEATYEQYF.

This sequence joins TRBV13 and TRBJ2-5; TRBD1 matches 9 bases. The J segment lost 4 bases and the V segment lost 5 bases, leaving 2 bases of the junction unmatched. This CDR3 has 13 amino acids. The germline gives CDR1 PRHDT, CDR2 FYEKMQ (reference sequence). CDR3 sequence: CASSKDRGETQYF. Written as DNA, the CDR3 is TGTGCCAGCAGCAAGGACAGGGGAGAGACCCAGTACTTC.

This clonotype appeared once. The CDR3 DNA is TGTGCCAGCAGCTTAGAGAGCAGCAACTATGGCTACACCTTC. Its protein is CASSLESSNYGYTF. The chain recombines TRBV13 with TRBJ1-2; D remains ambiguous. This CDR3 is 14 amino acids long. V was cut by 1 base and J by 2 bases, with 8 bases left in between. The germline V gene has CDR1 PRHDT and CDR2 FYEKMQ (reference sequence).

This sequence joins TRBV28 and TRBJ2-7; D tentatively reads TRBD1 or TRBD2 (6 bases each). CDR1 is MDHEN and CDR2 is SYDVKM in the germline V gene. CDR3 length: 15 amino acids. V dropped 7 bases and J dropped 7 bases, with 23 bases sitting between them. Written as DNA, the CDR3 is TGTGCCAGCACCGAGATCACGATGGGGGGCGCAGAGCAGTACTTC. Its protein is CASTEITMGGAEQYF.

V and J are TRBV12-3 or TRBV12-4 and TRBJ2-3; a weak D match, TRBD2 (5 bases). This CDR3 region has 15 residues. Trimming shortened V by 6 bases and J by 5 bases, and 18 bases separated the two germline ends. CDR3 amino acids: CASSSVRGGEDTQYF. CDR3 DNA: TGTGCCAGCAGCTCCGTTCGGGGTGGGGAAGATACGCAGTATTTT.

This clonotype was seen a single time. The chain recombines TRBV5-4 with TRBJ2-1, with D unclear. Germline CDR1 is SGHNT and CDR2 is YYREEE (reference sequence). Trimming removed 2 bases from V and 8 bases from J, with 8 bases in between. The length of the CDR3 is 12 residues. DNA of the CDR3: TGTGCCAGCAGCTTAAGCTGGGATGAGCAGTTCTTC. It translates to CASSLSWDEQFF.

The chain couples TRBV12-3 or TRBV12-4 to TRBJ1-5; D unresolved. The CDR3 consists of 14 residues. V dropped 3 bases and J dropped 7 bases, with 13 bases sitting between them. The CDR3 loop is CASSLVSGDQPQHF. The CDR3, as DNA: TGTGCCAGCAGTTTGGTCTCGGGTGACCAGCCCCAGCATTTT.

Only one count was recorded for this clonotype. The CDR3 protein is CASSTGNLAQYF. CDR3 DNA sequence: TGTGCCAGCTCAACAGGGAACTTAGCCCAGTACTTC. V and J are TRBV12-3 or TRBV12-4 and TRBJ2-5, with a weak D call TRBD1 (6 bases). Trimming pared 8 bases from V and 9 bases from J, leaving 16 bases between. The CDR3 is 12 residues long.

The J gene is TRBJ2-1, the V gene TRBV7-9, with D perhaps TRBD1 (5 bases). The CDR3 runs to 16 residues. Trimming shortened V by 0 bases and J by 1 base, and 10 bases separated the two germline ends. The germline V gene has CDR1 SEHNR and CDR2 FQNEAQ (reference sequence). DNA of the CDR3: TGTGCCAGCAGCTTAGCCAGGGTAGTATCCTACAATGAGCAGTTCTTC. This translates into CASSLARVVSYNEQFF.

The gene calls are TRBV7-9 and TRBJ2-7; 11 bases map to TRBD1. Germline-derived CDR1 and CDR2 are SEHNR and FQNEAQ (reference sequence). The CDR3 contains 14 residues. With 5 bases clipped from V and 6 bases from J, the junction kept 6 bases outside the gene matches. The CDR3: CASSPAGTGGEQYF. CDR3 sequence (DNA): TGTGCCAGCAGCCCGGCTGGGACAGGGGGCGAGCAGTACTTC.

The chain recombines TRBV9 with TRBJ2-1; 8 positions match TRBD2. Trimming at V came to 4 bases and at J to 6 bases, leaving 12 bases not matched to a gene. CDR1 is SGDLS and CDR2 is YYNGEE in the germline V gene. This CDR3 has 16 amino acids. The CDR3 nucleotides read TGTGCCAGCAGCCCCGTCCCGGGAGGGTATGGCAATGAGCAGTTCTTC. Encoded protein: CASSPVPGGYGNEQFF.

The rearrangement links TRBV5-4 to TRBJ1-1, with D hard to call. Germline values: CDR1 SGHNT, CDR2 YYREEE (reference sequence). Trimming took 5 bases from V and 2 from J, leaving 7 bases between them. CDR3 length: 12 amino acids. The CDR3 coding sequence is TGTGCCAGCAGTCTAATCAACACTGAAGCTTTCTTT. Translating it yields CASSLINTEAFF.

This chain joins TRBV28 and TRBJ2-1; 14 bases fit TRBD2. This CDR3 region has 18 residues. CDR1 and CDR2 from the germline V gene are MDHEN and SYDVKM. V shed 6 bases, J shed 6 bases, and the junction held 13 bases outside the gene matches. In nucleotides, the CDR3 is TGTGCCAGCAGCCTGACTAGCGGGGGGGCCGAGGAGTCCAATGAGCAGTTCTTC. Translating it yields CASSLTSGGAEESNEQFF.

The chain links TRBV11-3 to TRBJ1-1; D is possibly TRBD1 (5 bases). Germline assignment: CDR1 SGHNT and CDR2 YENEEA. This CDR3 comprises 13 residues. V was cut by 4 bases and J by 2 bases, with 8 bases left in between. The CDR3 nucleotides read TGTGCCAGCAGCTGGGGCAGAAACACTGAAGCTTTCTTT. Translation: CASSWGRNTEAFF.